One and the same sample provided the 14 T cell receptor beta chains below, sequenced in a study of T cells in localized non-small cell lung cancer. The repertoire was sequenced with immunoSEQ multiplex PCR; TCRdb's copy has only in-frame clones and lacks some. Of some 52,000 clones in the sample, roughly 85% were seen once. This specimen consisted of peripheral blood, obtained before any cancer treatment. Every receptor here comes from a male donor at least 60 years old with stage III squamous cell lung carcinoma.

The chain links TRBV5-1 to TRBJ1-4; 9 bases map to TRBD1. Per the germline V gene, CDR1 is SGHRS and CDR2 is YFSETQ. This CDR3 has 13 residues. V was clipped by 4 bases and J by 8 bases; unmatched bases: 3. The CDR3 protein is CASSRDRDEKLFF. CDR3 sequence (DNA): TGCGCCAGCAGCCGGGACAGGGACGAAAAACTGTTTTTT.

Regarding this clone: A read error is possible here, since a much larger clone lies one base away. The V gene is TRBV18, the J gene TRBJ1-5; TRBD1 might be the D (5 bases). Germline CDR1 is KGHSH and CDR2 is LQKENI. The CDR3 sequence is 14 residues long. V lost 5 bases to trimming and J lost 3 bases, with 11 bases between them. The CDR3 here is CASSAGRVNQPQHF. As DNA, the CDR3 is TGTGCCAGCTCAGCCGGCAGGGTCAATCAGCCCCAGCATTTT.

This chain joins TRBV5-1 and TRBJ2-5; 11 bases align to TRBD2. Germline-derived CDR1 and CDR2 are SGHRS and YFSETQ. Unmatched junction bases numbered 6, after V lost 3 bases and J lost 5 bases. The CDR3 extends over 15 amino acids. CDR3 nucleotides: TGCGCCAGCAGCTCTAGCGGGGGGACTTGGGAGACCCAGTACTTC. Residues: CASSSSGGTWETQYF.

The chain is built from TRBV13 and TRBJ2-5; D ambiguous. Germline CDR1 is PRHDT and CDR2 is FYEKMQ (reference sequence). This CDR3 contains 11 residues. V lost 5 bases to trimming and J lost 8 bases, with 9 bases between them. CDR3 protein: CASSETNTQYF. CDR3 bases: TGTGCCAGCAGCGAGACAAATACCCAGTACTTC.

The CDR3 spells CASSQADVMGDEQFF. DNA for the CDR3: TGCGCCAGCAGCCAGGCCGACGTGATGGGCGATGAGCAGTTCTTC. The chain couples TRBV4-1 to TRBJ2-1; D gene ambiguous. CDR1 MGHRA and CDR2 YSYEKL come from the germline V gene. This CDR3 is 15 amino acids long. Trimming removed 3 bases from V and 8 bases from J, with 17 bases in between.

V is TRBV7-2 and J is TRBJ1-2; TRBD1 matches at 9 bases. This CDR3 spans 17 amino acids. Germline V lookup: CDR1 SGHTA, CDR2 FQGNSA. Germline trimming cut 1 base from V and 0 bases from J; bases unmatched to any gene: 6. The chain's CDR3 is CASSLVGDRVANYGYTF. The CDR3 DNA reads TGTGCCAGCAGCTTAGTTGGGGACAGGGTCGCTAACTATGGCTACACCTTC.

DNA of the CDR3: TGTGCCAGCAGCGCCATTGATCGCGTCAGGGCAGATACGCAGTATTTT. Its protein is CASSAIDRVRADTQYF. The rearrangement uses TRBV2 and TRBJ2-3; a possible D gene is TRBD1 (5 bases). Germline V gives CDR1 SNHLY, CDR2 FYNNEI. V was shortened by 6 bases and J by 4 bases, with 20 bases between the two germline ends. The CDR3 extends over 16 amino acids.

The V and J genes are TRBV4-1 and TRBJ1-6; D is uncertain. The CDR3 length is 15 residues. Germline V lookup: CDR1 MGHRA, CDR2 YSYEKL. Trimming took off 5 bases at V and 0 bases at J, with 8 bases between the two ends. The CDR3 spells CASSGGSSYNSPLHF. CDR3 nucleotides: TGCGCCAGCAGCGGCGGAAGCTCCTATAATTCACCCCTCCACTTT.

This clone was picked up one time. The CDR3 is CSVVISPWLGTAYEQYF. In DNA, the CDR3 is TGCAGCGTTGTAATCTCCCCCTGGTTGGGGACCGCCTACGAGCAGTACTTC. This chain links TRBV29-1 with TRBJ2-7; D is possibly TRBD1 or TRBD2 (5 bases each). CDR1 is SQVTM and CDR2 is ANQGSEA in the germline V gene. This CDR3 spans 17 amino acids. With 4 bases removed from V and 2 bases from J, the gap between germline ends came to 24 bases.

This clone was observed a few times. The V and J genes are TRBV4-2 and TRBJ2-2, with D possibly matching TRBD2 (6 bases). Between the trimmed V and J ends, which lost 0 bases and 10 bases, there was a span of 12 bases. CDR1 and CDR2 from the germline V gene are LGHNA and YNFKEQ. The CDR3 has 14 amino acids. The CDR3 region has the DNA TGTGCCAGCAGCCAAGATATCTGGGGGGAGGAGCTGTTTTTT. Translating gives CASSQDIWGEELFF.

The J gene is TRBJ1-1, the V gene TRBV10-3, with TRBD1 as a possible D gene (5 bases). Between the trimmed V and J ends, which lost 11 bases and 3 bases, there was a span of 16 bases. The length of the CDR3 is 13 residues. CDR1 is ENHRY, CDR2 SYGVKD, per germline. CDR3 region: CASWGGVHTEAFF. In nucleotides, the CDR3 is TGTGCCTCGTGGGGGGGGGTGCACACTGAAGCTTTCTTT.

The rearrangement links TRBV4-3 to TRBJ1-2, with D unresolved. The CDR3 loop spans 14 amino acids. Trimming removed 1 base at V and 4 bases at J, with 10 bases between. Per germline, CDR1 LGHNA and CDR2 YSLEER. For the CDR3, the DNA is TGCGCCAGCAGCCAAGGATCTCGGCCCTATGGCTACACCTTC. Translating it yields CASSQGSRPYGYTF.

The V call is TRBV6-5, the J call TRBJ2-3; TRBD2 matches 7 bases. The CDR3 is 15 amino acids. The germline V gene has CDR1 MNHEY and CDR2 SVGAGI. V gave up 5 bases and J gave up 2 bases; unmatched junction bases: 7. The CDR3 loop reads CASSVRGETTDTQYF. Written as DNA, the CDR3 is TGTGCCAGCAGTGTCCGGGGGGAAACCACAGATACGCAGTATTTT.

The V and J genes are TRBV6-6 and TRBJ1-5; 10 nucleotides agree with TRBD1. The CDR3 covers 16 residues. V shed 0 bases, J shed 3 bases, and the junction held 2 bases outside the gene matches. Germline-derived CDR1 and CDR2 are MNHNY and SVGAGI (reference sequence). The CDR3 DNA sequence: TGTGCCAGCAGTTACTCGACAGGGGGCGACAATCAGCCCCAGCATTTT. This gives the protein CASSYSTGGDNQPQHF.